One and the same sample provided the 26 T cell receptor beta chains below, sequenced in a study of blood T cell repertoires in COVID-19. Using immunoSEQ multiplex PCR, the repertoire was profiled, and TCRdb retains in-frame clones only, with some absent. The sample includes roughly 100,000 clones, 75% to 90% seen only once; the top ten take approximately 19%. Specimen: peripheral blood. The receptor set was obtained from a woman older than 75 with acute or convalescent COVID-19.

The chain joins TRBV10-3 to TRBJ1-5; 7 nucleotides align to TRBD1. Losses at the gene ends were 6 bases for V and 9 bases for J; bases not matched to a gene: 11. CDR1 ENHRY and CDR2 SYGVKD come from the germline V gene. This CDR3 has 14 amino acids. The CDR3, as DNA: TGTGCCATCAGCAAAGACAGGGAAGGGGGGCCCCAGCATTTT. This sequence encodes CAISKDREGGPQHF.

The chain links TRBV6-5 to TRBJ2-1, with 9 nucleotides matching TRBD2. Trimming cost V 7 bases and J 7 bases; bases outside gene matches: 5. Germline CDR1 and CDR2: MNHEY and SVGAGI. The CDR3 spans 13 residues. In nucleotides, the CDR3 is TGTGCCAGCAACAAGCGGGGGGTAAATGAGCAGTTCTTC. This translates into CASNKRGVNEQFF.

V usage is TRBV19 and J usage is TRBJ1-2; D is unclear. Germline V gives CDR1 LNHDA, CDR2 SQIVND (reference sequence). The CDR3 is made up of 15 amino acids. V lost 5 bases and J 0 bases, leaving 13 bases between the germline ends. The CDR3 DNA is TGTGCCAGTAGTCTGTTCACTATGCCTAACTATGGCTACACCTTC. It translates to CASSLFTMPNYGYTF.

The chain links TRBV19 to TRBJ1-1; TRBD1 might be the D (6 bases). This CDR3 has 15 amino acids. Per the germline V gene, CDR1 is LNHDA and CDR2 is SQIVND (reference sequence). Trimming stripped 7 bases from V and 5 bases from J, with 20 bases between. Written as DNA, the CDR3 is TGTGCCAGTAAGAGGGCGGGGGCGCAGGATACTGAAGCTTTCTTT. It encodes CASKRAGAQDTEAFF.

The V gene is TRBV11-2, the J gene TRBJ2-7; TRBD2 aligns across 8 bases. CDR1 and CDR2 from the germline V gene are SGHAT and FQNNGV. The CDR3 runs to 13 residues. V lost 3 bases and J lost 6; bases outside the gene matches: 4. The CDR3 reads CASSFGTRLEQYF. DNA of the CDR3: TGTGCCAGCAGCTTTGGGACTAGACTCGAGCAGTACTTC.

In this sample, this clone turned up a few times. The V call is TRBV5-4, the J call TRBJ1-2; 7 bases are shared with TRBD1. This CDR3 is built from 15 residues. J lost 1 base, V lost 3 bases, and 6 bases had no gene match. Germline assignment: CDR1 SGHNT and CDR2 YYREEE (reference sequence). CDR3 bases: TGTGCCAGCAGCTCTAGGACAGGTGATAACTATGGCTACACCTTC. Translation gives CASSSRTGDNYGYTF. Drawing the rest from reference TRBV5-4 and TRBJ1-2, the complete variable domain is ETGVTQSPTHLIKTRGQQVTLRCSSQSGHNTVSWYQQALGQGPQFIFQYYREEENGRGNFPPRFSGLQFPNYSSELNVNALELDDSALYLCASSSRTGDNYGYTFGSGTRLTVV.

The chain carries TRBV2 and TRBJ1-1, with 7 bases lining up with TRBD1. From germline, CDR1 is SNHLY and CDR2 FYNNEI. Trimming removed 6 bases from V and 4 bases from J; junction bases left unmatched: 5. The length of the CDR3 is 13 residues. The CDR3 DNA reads TGTGCCAGCAGCGGTAGACAGGGCACTGAAGCTTTCTTT. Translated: CASSGRQGTEAFF.

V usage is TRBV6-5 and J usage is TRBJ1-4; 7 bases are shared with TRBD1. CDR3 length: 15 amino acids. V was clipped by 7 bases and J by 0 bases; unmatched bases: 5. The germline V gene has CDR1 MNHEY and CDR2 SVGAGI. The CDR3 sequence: CASTGGKATNEKLFF. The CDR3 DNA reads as TGTGCCAGCACAGGGGGAAAAGCAACTAATGAAAAACTGTTTTTT.

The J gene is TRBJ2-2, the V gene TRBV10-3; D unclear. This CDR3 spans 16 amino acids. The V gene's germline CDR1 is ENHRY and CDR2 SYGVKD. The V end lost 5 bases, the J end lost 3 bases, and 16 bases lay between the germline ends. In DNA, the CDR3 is TGTGCCATCAGTCCGACGGGTGGTACGGACACCGGGGAGCTGTTTTTT. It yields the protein CAISPTGGTDTGELFF.

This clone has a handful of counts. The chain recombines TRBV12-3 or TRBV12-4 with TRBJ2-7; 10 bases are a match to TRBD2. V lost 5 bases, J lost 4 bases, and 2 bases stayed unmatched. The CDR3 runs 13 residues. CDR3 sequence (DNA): TGTGCCAGCAGTAGCGGGGGGGTTTACGAGCAGTACTTC. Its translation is CASSSGGVYEQYF.

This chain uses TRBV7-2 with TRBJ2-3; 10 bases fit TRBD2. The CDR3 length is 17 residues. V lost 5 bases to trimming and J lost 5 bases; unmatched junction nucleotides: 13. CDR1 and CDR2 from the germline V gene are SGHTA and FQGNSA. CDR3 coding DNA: TGTGCCAGCAGCCCTGAGGGTCCTAGCGGGGGTGGAGATACGCAGTATTTT. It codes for CASSPEGPSGGGDTQYF.

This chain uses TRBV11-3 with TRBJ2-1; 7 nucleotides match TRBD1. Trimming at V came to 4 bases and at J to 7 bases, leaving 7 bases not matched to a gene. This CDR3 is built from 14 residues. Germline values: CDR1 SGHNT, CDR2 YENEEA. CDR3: CASSSGQGVNEQFF. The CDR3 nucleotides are TGTGCCAGCAGCTCCGGGCAGGGGGTGAATGAGCAGTTCTTC.

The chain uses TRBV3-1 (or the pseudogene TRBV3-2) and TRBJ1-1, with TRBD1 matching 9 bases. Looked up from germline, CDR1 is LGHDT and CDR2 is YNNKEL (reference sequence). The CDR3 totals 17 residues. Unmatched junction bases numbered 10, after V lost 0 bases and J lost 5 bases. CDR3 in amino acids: CASSQETLTGGGTEAFF. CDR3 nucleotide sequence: TGTGCCAGCAGCCAAGAAACCCTGACAGGGGGGGGGACTGAAGCTTTCTTT.

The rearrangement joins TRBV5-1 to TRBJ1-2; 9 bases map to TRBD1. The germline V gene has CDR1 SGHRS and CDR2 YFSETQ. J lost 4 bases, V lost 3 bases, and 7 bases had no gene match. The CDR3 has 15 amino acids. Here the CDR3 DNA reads TGCGCCAGCAGCTGGGGGGACAGGGAGGGCTATGGCTACACCTTC. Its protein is CASSWGDREGYGYTF.

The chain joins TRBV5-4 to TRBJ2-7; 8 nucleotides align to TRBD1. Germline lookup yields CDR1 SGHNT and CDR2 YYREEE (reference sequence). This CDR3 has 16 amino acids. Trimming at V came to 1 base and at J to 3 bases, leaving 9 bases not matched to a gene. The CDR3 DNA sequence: TGTGCCAGCAGCTTGCCCGGACAGGGAGGTAACTACGAGCAGTACTTC. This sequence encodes CASSLPGQGGNYEQYF.

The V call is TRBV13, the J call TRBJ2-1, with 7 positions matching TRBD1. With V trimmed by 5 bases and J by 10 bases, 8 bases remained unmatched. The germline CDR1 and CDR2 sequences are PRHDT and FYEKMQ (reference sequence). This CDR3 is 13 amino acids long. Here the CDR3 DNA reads TGTGCCAGCAGCCCGCTGGGACAGCCGGAGCAGTTCTTC. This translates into CASSPLGQPEQFF. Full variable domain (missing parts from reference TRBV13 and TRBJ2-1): AAGVIQSPRHLIKEKRETATLKCYPIPRHDTVYWYQQGPGQDPQFLISFYEKMQSDKGSIPDRFSAQQFSDYHSELNMSSLELGDSALYFCASSPLGQPEQFFGPGTRLTVL.

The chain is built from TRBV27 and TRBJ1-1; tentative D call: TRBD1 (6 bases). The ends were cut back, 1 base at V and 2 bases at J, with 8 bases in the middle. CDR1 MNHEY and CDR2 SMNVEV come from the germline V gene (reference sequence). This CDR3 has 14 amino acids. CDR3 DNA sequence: TGTGCCAGCAGTTTATTAGGGGGTAACACTGAAGCTTTCTTT. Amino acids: CASSLLGGNTEAFF.

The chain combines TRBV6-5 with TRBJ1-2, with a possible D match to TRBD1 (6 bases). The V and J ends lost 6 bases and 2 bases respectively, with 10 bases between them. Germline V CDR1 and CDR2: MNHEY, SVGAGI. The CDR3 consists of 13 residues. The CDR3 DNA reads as TGTGCCAGCAGGGCAACAGGGAACTATGGCTACACCTTC. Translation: CASRATGNYGYTF.

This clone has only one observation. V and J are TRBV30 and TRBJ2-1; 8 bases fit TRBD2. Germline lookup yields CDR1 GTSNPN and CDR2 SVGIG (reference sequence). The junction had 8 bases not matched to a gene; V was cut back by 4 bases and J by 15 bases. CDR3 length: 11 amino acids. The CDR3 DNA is TGTGCCTGGAACGAAGCGGGGGCAGCGTTCTTC. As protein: CAWNEAGAAFF.

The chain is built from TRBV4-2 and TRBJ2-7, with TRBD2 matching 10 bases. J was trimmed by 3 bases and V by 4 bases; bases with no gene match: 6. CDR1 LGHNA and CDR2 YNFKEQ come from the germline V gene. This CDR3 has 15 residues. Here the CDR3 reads CASSLSGGARYEQYF. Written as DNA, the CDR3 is TGTGCCAGCAGCCTGAGCGGGGGGGCCCGCTACGAGCAGTACTTC.

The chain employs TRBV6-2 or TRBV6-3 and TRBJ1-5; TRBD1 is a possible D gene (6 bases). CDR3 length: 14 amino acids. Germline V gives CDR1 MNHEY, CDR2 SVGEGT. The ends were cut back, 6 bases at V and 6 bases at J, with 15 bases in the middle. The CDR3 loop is CASSPGQGGQPQHF. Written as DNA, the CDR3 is TGTGCCAGCAGCCCCGGACAAGGGGGTCAGCCCCAGCATTTT.

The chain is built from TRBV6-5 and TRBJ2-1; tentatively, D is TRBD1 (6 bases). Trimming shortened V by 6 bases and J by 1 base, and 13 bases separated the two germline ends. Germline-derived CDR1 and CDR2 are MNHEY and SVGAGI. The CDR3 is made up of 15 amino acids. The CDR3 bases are TGTGCCAGCAGCCACAGGGTTTGGTCCTACAATGAGCAGTTCTTC. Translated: CASSHRVWSYNEQFF.

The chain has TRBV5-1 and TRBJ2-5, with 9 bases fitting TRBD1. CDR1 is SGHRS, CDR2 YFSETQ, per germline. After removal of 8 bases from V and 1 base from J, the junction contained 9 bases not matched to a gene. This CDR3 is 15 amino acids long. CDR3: CASRTGTGPQETQYF. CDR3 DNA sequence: TGCGCCAGTAGAACCGGGACAGGGCCCCAAGAGACCCAGTACTTC.

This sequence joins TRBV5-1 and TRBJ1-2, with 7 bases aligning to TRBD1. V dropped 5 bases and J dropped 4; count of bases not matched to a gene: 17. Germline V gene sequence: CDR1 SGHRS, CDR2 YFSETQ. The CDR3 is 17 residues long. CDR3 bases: TGCGCCAGCAGGTCGGGACAGAACCTCCTACCTACCTATGGCTACACCTTC. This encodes CASRSGQNLLPTYGYTF. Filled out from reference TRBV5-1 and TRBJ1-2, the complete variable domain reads KAGVTQTPRYLIKTRGQQVTLSCSPISGHRSVSWYQQTPGQGLQFLFEYFSETQRNKGNFPGRFSGRQFSNSRSEMNVSTLELGDSALYLCASRSGQNLLPTYGYTFGSGTRLTVV.

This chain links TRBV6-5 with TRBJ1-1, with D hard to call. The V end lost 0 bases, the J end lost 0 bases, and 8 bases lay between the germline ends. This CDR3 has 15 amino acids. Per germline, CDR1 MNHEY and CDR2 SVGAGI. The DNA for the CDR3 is TGTGCCAGCAGTTACTCGGCGGCGGTGAACACTGAAGCTTTCTTT. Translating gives CASSYSAAVNTEAFF.

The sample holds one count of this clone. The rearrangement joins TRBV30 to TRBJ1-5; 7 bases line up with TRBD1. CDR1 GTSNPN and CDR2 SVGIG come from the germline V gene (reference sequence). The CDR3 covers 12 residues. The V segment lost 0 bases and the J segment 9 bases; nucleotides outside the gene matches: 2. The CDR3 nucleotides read TGTGCCTGGAGTGTAGGGGGCAGGCCCCAGCATTTT. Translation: CAWSVGGRPQHF.